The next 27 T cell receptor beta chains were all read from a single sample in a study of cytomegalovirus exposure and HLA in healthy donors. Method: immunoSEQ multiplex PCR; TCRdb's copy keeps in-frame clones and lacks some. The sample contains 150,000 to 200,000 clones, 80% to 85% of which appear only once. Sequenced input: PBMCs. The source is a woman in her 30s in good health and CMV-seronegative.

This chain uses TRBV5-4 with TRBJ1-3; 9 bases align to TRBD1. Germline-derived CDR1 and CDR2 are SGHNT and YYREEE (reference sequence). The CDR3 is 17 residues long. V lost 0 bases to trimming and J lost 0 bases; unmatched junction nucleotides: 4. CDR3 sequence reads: CASSLAGQGRSGNTIYF. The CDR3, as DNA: TGTGCCAGCAGCTTGGCGGGACAGGGACGCTCTGGAAACACCATATATTTT.

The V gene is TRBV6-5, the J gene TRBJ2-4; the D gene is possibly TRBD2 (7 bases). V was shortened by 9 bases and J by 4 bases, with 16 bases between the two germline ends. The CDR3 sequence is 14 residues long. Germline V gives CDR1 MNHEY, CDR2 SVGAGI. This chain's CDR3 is CARGGLGGKNIQYF. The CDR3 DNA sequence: TGTGCCAGGGGGGGGCTGGGAGGAAAAAACATTCAGTACTTC.

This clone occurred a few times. CDR3 loop: CAFSLYTGELFF. The CDR3 nucleotides are TGTGCCTTCTCCCTTTACACCGGGGAGCTGTTTTTT. V gene TRBV30 combines with J gene TRBJ2-2; no definite D call. Trimming took off 7 bases at V and 3 bases at J, with 9 bases between the two ends. The CDR3 loop spans 12 amino acids. CDR1 GTSNPN and CDR2 SVGIG come from the germline V gene (reference sequence).

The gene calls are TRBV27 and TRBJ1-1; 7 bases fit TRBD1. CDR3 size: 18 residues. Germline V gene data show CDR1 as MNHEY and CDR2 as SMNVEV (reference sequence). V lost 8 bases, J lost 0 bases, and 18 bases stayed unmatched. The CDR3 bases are TGTGCCAGCTCATCTCTTGGTAGGGGGCGCAGGTTGAACACTGAAGCTTTCTTT. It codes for CASSSLGRGRRLNTEAFF.

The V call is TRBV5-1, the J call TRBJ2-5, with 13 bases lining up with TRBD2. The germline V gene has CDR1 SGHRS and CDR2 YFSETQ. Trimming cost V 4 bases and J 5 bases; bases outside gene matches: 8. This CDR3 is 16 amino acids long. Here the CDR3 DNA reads TGCGCCAGCAGCGCCGGACTAGCGGGAGACCGGGAGACCCAGTACTTC. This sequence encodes CASSAGLAGDRETQYF.

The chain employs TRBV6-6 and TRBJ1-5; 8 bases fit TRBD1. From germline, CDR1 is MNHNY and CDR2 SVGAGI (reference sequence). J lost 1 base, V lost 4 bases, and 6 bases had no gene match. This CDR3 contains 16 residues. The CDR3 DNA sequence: TGTGCCAGCAGTTCCTCGCAGGGGGCGAGCAATCAGCCCCAGCATTTT. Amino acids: CASSSSQGASNQPQHF.

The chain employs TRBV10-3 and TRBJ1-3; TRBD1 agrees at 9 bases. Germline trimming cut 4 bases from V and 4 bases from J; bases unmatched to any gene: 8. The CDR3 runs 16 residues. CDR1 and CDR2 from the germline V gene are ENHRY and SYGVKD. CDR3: CAISAVTGGTGNTIYF. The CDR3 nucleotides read TGTGCCATCAGTGCGGTGACAGGGGGAACAGGAAACACCATATATTTT.

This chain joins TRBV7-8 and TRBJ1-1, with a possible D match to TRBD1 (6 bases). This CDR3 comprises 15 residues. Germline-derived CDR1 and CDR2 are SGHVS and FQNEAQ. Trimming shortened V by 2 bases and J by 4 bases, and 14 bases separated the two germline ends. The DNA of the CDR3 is TGTGCCAGCAGCTTAACAGGGATGTTGGGCACTGAAGCTTTCTTT. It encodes CASSLTGMLGTEAFF.

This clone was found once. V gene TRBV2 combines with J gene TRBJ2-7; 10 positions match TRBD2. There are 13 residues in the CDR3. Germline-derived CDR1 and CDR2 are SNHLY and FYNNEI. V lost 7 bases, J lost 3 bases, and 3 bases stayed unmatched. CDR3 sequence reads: CASKGTSDYEQYF. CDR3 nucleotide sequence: TGTGCCAGCAAGGGGACTAGCGACTACGAGCAGTACTTC. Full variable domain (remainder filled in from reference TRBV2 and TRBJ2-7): EPEVTQTPSHQVTQMGQEVILRCVPISNHLYFYWYRQILGQKVEFLVSFYNNEISEKSEIFDDQFSVERPDGSNFTLKIRSTKLEDSAMYFCASKGTSDYEQYFGPGTRLTVT.

CDR3 DNA sequence: TGTGCCAGCAGCAAAGAGACGAGACTAGCCTTCTACGAGCAGTACTTC. This gives the protein CASSKETRLAFYEQYF. The chain carries TRBV21-1 and TRBJ2-7; the table's D call TRBD2 went unverified against the DNA. TRBV21-1 is classified as a pseudogene. CDR3 size: 16 residues.

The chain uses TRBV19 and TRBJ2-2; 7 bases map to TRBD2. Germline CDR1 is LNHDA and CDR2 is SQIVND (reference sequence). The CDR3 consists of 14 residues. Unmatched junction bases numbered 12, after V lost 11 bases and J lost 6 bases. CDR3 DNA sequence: TGTGCCTCACGAACGGGGGGTTCGTCCGGGGAGCTGTTTTTT. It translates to CASRTGGSSGELFF.

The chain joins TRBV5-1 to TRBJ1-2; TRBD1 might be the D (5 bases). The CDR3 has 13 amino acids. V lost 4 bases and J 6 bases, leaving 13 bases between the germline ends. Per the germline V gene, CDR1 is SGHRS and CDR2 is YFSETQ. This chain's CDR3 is CASSIDSTDGYTF. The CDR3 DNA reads TGCGCCAGCAGCATAGACAGTACGGATGGCTACACCTTC.

CDR3 bases: TGTGCCAGCAGCTTAAGCAGGGGGCGTCAGCCCCAGCATTTT. This sequence encodes CASSLSRGRQPQHF. The chain uses TRBV7-8 and TRBJ1-5; 8 nucleotides match TRBD1. V shed 2 bases and J 6 bases; nucleotides not matched to a gene: 3. The CDR3 sequence is 14 residues long. Germline CDR1 SGHVS, CDR2 FQNEAQ.

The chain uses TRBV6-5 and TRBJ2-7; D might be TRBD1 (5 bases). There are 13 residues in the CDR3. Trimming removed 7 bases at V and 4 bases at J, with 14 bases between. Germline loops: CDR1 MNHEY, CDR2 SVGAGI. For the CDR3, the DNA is TGTGCCAGCACGTCAAGGGGCCCTTACGAGCAGTACTTC. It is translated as CASTSRGPYEQYF.

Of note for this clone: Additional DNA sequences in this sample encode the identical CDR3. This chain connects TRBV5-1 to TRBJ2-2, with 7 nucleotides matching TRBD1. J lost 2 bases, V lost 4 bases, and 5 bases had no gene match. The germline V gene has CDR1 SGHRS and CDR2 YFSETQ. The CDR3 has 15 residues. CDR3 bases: TGCGCCAGCAGCGTAGACAGGGTAAACACCGGGGAGCTGTTTTTT. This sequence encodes CASSVDRVNTGELFF. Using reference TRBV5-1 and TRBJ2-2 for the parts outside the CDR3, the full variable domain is KAGVTQTPRYLIKTRGQQVTLSCSPISGHRSVSWYQQTPGQGLQFLFEYFSETQRNKGNFPGRFSGRQFSNSRSEMNVSTLELGDSALYLCASSVDRVNTGELFFGEGSRLTVL.

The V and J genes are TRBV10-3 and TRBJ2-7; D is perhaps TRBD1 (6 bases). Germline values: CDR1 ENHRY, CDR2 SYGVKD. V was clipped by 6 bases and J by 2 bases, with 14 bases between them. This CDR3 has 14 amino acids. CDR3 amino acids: CAISLTGNAYEQYF. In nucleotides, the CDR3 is TGTGCCATCAGCCTCACAGGGAATGCCTACGAGCAGTACTTC.

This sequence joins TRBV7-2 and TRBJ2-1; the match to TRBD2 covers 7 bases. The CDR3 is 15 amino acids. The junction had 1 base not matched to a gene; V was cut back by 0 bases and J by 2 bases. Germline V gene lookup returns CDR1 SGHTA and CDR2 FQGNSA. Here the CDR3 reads CASSLAGGPYNEQFF. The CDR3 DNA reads TGTGCCAGCAGCTTAGCGGGAGGGCCCTACAATGAGCAGTTCTTC. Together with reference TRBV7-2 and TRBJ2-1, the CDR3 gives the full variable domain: GAGVSQSPSNKVTEKGKDVELRCDPISGHTALYWYRQSLGQGLEFLIYFQGNSAPDKSGLPSDRFSAERTGGSVSTLTIQRTQQEDSAVYLCASSLAGGPYNEQFFGPGTRLTVL.

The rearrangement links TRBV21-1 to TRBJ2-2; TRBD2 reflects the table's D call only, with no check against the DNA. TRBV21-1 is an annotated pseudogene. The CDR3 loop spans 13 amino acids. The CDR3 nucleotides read TGTGCCAGCAGCAAAATAATAGACGGGGAGCTGTTTTTT. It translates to CASSKIIDGELFF.

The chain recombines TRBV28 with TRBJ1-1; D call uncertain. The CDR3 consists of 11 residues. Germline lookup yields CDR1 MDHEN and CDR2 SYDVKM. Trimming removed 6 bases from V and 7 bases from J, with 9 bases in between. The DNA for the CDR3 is TGTGCCAGCAGGTTACAATTTGAAGCTTTCTTT. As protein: CASRLQFEAFF.

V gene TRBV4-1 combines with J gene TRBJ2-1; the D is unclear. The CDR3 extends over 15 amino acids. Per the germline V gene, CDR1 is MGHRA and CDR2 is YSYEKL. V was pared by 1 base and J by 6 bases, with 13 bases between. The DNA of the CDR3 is TGCGCCAGCAGCCAAGTAACCCACGTGAGCAATGAGCAGTTCTTC. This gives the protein CASSQVTHVSNEQFF.

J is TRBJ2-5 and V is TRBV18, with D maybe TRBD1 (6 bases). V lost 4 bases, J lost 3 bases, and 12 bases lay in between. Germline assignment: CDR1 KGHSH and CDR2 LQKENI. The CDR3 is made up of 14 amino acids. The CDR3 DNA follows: TGTGCCAGCTCACAACAGGGCCGAAAAGAGACCCAGTACTTC. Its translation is CASSQQGRKETQYF. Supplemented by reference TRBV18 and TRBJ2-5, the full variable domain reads NAGVMQNPRHLVRRRGQEARLRCSPMKGHSHVYWYRQLPEEGLKFMVYLQKENIIDESGMPKERFSAEFPKEGPSILRIQQVVRGDSAAYFCASSQQGRKETQYFGPGTRLLVL.

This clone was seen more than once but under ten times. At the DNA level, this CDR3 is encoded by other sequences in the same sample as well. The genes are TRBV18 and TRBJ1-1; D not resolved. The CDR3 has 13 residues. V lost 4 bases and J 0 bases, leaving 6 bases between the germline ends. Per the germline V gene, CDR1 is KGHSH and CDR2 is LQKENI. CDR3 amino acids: CASSRDMNTEAFF. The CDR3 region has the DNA TGTGCCAGCTCACGAGATATGAACACTGAAGCTTTCTTT.

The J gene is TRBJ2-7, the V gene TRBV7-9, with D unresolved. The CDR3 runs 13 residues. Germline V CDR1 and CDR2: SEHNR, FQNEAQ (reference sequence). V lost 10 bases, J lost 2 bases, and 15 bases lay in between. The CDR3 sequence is CATEAETTYEQYF. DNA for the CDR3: TGTGCCACCGAGGCCGAGACGACCTACGAGCAGTACTTC.

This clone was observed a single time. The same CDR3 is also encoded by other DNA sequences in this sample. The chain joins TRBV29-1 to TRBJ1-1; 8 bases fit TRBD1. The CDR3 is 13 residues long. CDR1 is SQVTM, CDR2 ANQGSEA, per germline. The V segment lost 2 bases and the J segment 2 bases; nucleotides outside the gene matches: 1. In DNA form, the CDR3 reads TGCAGCGTTGAAACAGGGGGAAACACTGAAGCTTTCTTT. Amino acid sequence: CSVETGGNTEAFF.

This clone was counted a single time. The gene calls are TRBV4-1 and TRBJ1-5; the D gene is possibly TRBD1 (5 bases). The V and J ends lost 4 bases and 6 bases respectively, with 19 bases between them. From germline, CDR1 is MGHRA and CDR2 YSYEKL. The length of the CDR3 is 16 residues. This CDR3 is CASSRDSPMLIQPQHF. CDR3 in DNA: TGCGCCAGCAGCCGCGACAGCCCAATGCTCATTCAGCCCCAGCATTTT.

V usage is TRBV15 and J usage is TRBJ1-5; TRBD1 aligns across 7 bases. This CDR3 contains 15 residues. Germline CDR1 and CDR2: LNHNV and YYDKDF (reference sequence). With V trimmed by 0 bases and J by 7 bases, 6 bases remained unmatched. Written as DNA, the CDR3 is TGTGCCACCAGCAGAGATCGTGGAGGGGGCCAGCCCCAGCATTTT. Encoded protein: CATSRDRGGGQPQHF.

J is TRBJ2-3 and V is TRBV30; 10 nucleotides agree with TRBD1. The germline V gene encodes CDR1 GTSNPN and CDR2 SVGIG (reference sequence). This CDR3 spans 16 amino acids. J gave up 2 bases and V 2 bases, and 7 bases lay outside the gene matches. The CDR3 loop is CAWSPTDRGLTDTQYF. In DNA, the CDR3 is TGTGCCTGGAGTCCAACCGACAGGGGGCTCACAGATACGCAGTATTTT.